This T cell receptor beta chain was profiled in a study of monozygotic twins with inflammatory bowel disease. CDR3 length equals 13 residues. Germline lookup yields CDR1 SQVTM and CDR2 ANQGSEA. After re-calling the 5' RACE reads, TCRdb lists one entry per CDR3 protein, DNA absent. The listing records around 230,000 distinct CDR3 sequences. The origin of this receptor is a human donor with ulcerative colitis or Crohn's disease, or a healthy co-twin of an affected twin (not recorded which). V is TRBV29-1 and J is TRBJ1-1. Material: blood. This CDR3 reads CSASIGMNTEAFF. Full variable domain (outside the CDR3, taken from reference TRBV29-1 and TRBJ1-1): SAVISQKPSRDICQRGTSLTIQCQVDSQVTMMFWYRQQPGQSLTLIATANQGSEATYESGFVIDKFPISRPNLTFSTLTVSNMSPEDSSIYLCSASIGMNTEAFFGQGTRLTVV.